One sample yielded the 23 T cell receptor beta chains listed below, sequenced in a study of cytomegalovirus exposure and HLA in healthy donors. The PCR ran on 60 Vbeta and 13 Jbeta primers. Assay used: immunoSEQ multiplex PCR; TCRdb lists only in-frame clones, some missing. The data show about 240,000 clones, with 82% seen just once and around 5% held by the top ten. Sequencing was performed on PBMCs. These receptors were obtained from a woman between 35 and 50 years old in good health and CMV-seropositive.

CDR3 in DNA: TGTGCCAGCAGGACCGGGACTAGCGGGAATGTTTTTTTAGAGACCCAGTACTTC. The encoded protein is CASRTGTSGNVFLETQYF. The genes are TRBV7-8 and TRBJ2-5; 13 positions match TRBD2. The V gene's germline CDR1 is SGHVS and CDR2 FQNEAQ. Trimming cost V 6 bases and J 4 bases; bases outside gene matches: 14. This CDR3 has 18 amino acids.

This sequence joins TRBV5-1 and TRBJ2-7, with TRBD2 matching over 11 bases. Germline V gene data show CDR1 as SGHRS and CDR2 as YFSETQ. CDR3 length: 15 amino acids. Trimming cost V 3 bases and J 6 bases; bases outside gene matches: 8. The CDR3 sequence: CASSSRSGRAGEQYF. In nucleotides, the CDR3 is TGCGCCAGCAGCTCCCGTAGCGGGAGGGCTGGCGAGCAGTACTTC.

This clone has only a few counts. This rearrangement joins TRBV7-7 to TRBJ2-1, with 11 positions matching TRBD2. Trimming at V came to 4 bases and at J to 6 bases, leaving 11 bases not matched to a gene. Germline V gives CDR1 SSHAT, CDR2 FNYEAQ (reference sequence). This CDR3 has 17 residues. Here the CDR3 reads CASSSNPISGGANEQFF. The CDR3 region has the DNA TGTGCCAGCAGCTCCAACCCGATTAGCGGGGGGGCCAATGAGCAGTTCTTC.

The rearrangement joins TRBV19 to TRBJ1-4, with TRBD1 identical over 8 bases. V was clipped by 5 bases and J by 4 bases; unmatched bases: 6. Germline CDR1 LNHDA, CDR2 SQIVND (reference sequence). The CDR3 consists of 15 residues. CDR3: CASSARDRSNEKLFF. In DNA, the CDR3 is TGTGCCAGTAGTGCCCGGGACAGGAGTAATGAAAAACTGTTTTTT. Filled out from reference TRBV19 and TRBJ1-4, the complete variable domain reads DGGITQSPKYLFRKEGQNVTLSCEQNLNHDAMYWYRQDPGQGLRLIYYSQIVNDFQKGDIAEGYSVSREKKESFPLTVTSAQKNPTAFYLCASSARDRSNEKLFFGSGTQLSVL.

This chain joins TRBV5-1 and TRBJ2-3; TRBD1 agrees at 10 bases. Germline assignment: CDR1 SGHRS and CDR2 YFSETQ. The CDR3 is made up of 18 amino acids. The ends lost 4 bases at V and 4 bases at J; junction bases unmatched: 15. The DNA of the CDR3 is TGCGCCAGCAGCCCCTATAGGGGACAGGGGAGGACGGCAGATACGCAGTATTTT. It codes for CASSPYRGQGRTADTQYF.

The chain is built from TRBV7-2 and TRBJ2-4; possibly TRBD1 for D (5 bases). V dropped 6 bases and J dropped 0 bases, with 9 bases sitting between them. In germline, CDR1 is SGHTA, CDR2 FQGNSA. The CDR3 sequence is 14 residues long. The CDR3 spells CASSQGVAKNIQYF. DNA of the CDR3: TGTGCCAGCAGTCAGGGCGTAGCCAAAAACATTCAGTACTTC.

This clone was recorded only once. CDR3 sequence (DNA): TGTGCCAGCAGAGTCTACAGGGGGTATATGAACACTGAAGCTTTCTTT. Amino acid sequence: CASRVYRGYMNTEAFF. The chain couples TRBV5-6 to TRBJ1-1; the match to TRBD1 covers 8 bases. CDR1 is SGHDT and CDR2 is YYEEEE in the germline V gene. V shed 5 bases and J 0 bases; nucleotides not matched to a gene: 9. This CDR3 is built from 16 residues.

The J gene is TRBJ2-2, the V gene TRBV5-1; TRBD2 aligns across 15 bases. Germline V CDR1 and CDR2: SGHRS, YFSETQ. V was clipped by 4 bases and J by 6 bases; unmatched bases: 4. CDR3 length: 16 residues. CDR3 in DNA: TGCGCCAGCAGCGCTGGACTAGCGGGAGGGCCCGGGGAGCTGTTTTTT. Protein sequence: CASSAGLAGGPGELFF.

V and J are TRBV5-4 and TRBJ2-5, with 9 bases aligning to TRBD2. Germline CDR1 and CDR2: SGHNT and YYREEE (reference sequence). The CDR3 loop spans 15 amino acids. With 1 base clipped from V and 5 bases from J, the junction kept 6 bases outside the gene matches. As DNA, the CDR3 is TGTGCCAGCAGCTTGAAGCTAGCGGGACGGGAGACCCAGTACTTC. Translated: CASSLKLAGRETQYF.

V is TRBV2 and J is TRBJ1-4, with D possibly TRBD1 on 5 matching bases. The length of the CDR3 is 14 residues. The V end was cut by 2 bases, the J end by 5 bases, with 9 bases between. Looked up from germline, CDR1 is SNHLY and CDR2 is FYNNEI. The CDR3 loop reads CASSEHQGNEKLFF. CDR3 coding DNA: TGTGCCAGCAGTGAACACCAGGGAAATGAAAAACTGTTTTTT.

The rearrangement links TRBV5-1 to TRBJ2-1; D is unresolved. Trimming shortened V by 0 bases and J by 7 bases, and 11 bases separated the two germline ends. Germline CDR1 is SGHRS and CDR2 is YFSETQ. This CDR3 is 14 amino acids long. The CDR3 coding sequence is TGCGCCAGCAGCTTGGCCTTCCGGTTTAATGAGCAGTTCTTC. As protein: CASSLAFRFNEQFF.

The rearrangement links TRBV13 to TRBJ2-7; 14 bases agree with TRBD2. Germline V gene data show CDR1 as PRHDT and CDR2 as FYEKMQ (reference sequence). This CDR3 contains 15 residues. V gave up 5 bases and J gave up 3 bases; unmatched junction bases: 3. The CDR3 loop reads CASSKTSGRVYEQYF. CDR3 DNA: TGTGCCAGCAGCAAGACTAGCGGGAGGGTCTACGAGCAGTACTTC. The variable domain in full, completed from reference TRBV13 and TRBJ2-7, reads AAGVIQSPRHLIKEKRETATLKCYPIPRHDTVYWYQQGPGQDPQFLISFYEKMQSDKGSIPDRFSAQQFSDYHSELNMSSLELGDSALYFCASSKTSGRVYEQYFGPGTRLTVT.

The genes are TRBV11-3 and TRBJ2-1; 9 bases are shared with TRBD2. In germline, CDR1 is SGHNT, CDR2 YENEEA. V was pared by 2 bases and J by 4 bases, with 3 bases of the junction left unmatched. The CDR3 is made up of 15 amino acids. CDR3 residues: CASSLLSGRYNEQFF. The DNA of the CDR3 is TGTGCCAGCAGCTTACTTAGCGGGAGATACAATGAGCAGTTCTTC.

The chain uses TRBV7-2 and TRBJ2-7; D unclear. The CDR3 length is 14 residues. The germline CDR1 and CDR2 sequences are SGHTA and FQGNSA. V shed 0 bases and J shed 4 bases, with 10 bases lying between them. CDR3 sequence (DNA): TGTGCCAGCAGCTTAGCGATCGTCGGGTACGAGCAGTACTTC. It codes for CASSLAIVGYEQYF.

This clone has more than one count but fewer than ten. The chain recombines TRBV5-1 with TRBJ2-1; D possibly corresponds to TRBD1 (5 bases). The germline gives CDR1 SGHRS, CDR2 YFSETQ. The ends were cut back, 0 bases at V and 5 bases at J, with 9 bases in the middle. The CDR3 runs 14 residues. DNA of the CDR3: TGCGCCAGCAGCTTGGTGGCAGGGAACAATGAGCAGTTCTTC. It codes for CASSLVAGNNEQFF.

This chain connects TRBV7-3 to TRBJ1-5; a weak D match, TRBD1 (5 bases). CDR1 and CDR2 from the germline V gene are SGHTA and FQGTGA. V was clipped by 5 bases and J by 5 bases, with 13 bases between them. CDR3 size: 14 residues. The CDR3 DNA reads as TGTGCCAGCAGCGTCCGAGGAGGGGATCAGCCCCAGCATTTT. Residues: CASSVRGGDQPQHF. The variable domain in full, completed from reference TRBV7-3 and TRBJ1-5, reads GAGVSQTPSNKVTEKGKYVELRCDPISGHTALYWYRQSLGQGPEFLIYFQGTGAADDSGLPNDRFFAVRPEGSVSTLKIQRTERGDSAVYLCASSVRGGDQPQHFGDGTRLSIL.

The chain employs TRBV11-3 and TRBJ2-5; 7 bases are shared with TRBD2. Near its end, the DNA agrees better with TRBJ2-7, so the J call may be wrong. The CDR3 covers 15 residues. CDR1 and CDR2 from the germline V gene are SGHNT and YENEEA. The CDR3 here is CASSLDGRDSYEQYF. CDR3 in DNA: TGTGCCAGCAGCTTAGATGGGAGGGACTCCTACGAGCAGTACTTC.

The chain combines TRBV10-1 with TRBJ2-7; 7 bases are a match to TRBD1. The V gene's germline CDR1 is WNHNN and CDR2 SYGVQD (reference sequence). The V segment lost 6 bases and the J segment 0 bases; nucleotides outside the gene matches: 5. The CDR3 loop spans 14 amino acids. CDR3 protein: CASSADRSSYEQYF. The DNA for the CDR3 is TGCGCCAGCAGCGCGGACAGGAGCTCCTACGAGCAGTACTTC.

The chain uses TRBV6-1 and TRBJ1-5; the D gene is possibly TRBD1 (6 bases). Germline loops: CDR1 MNHNS, CDR2 SASEGT. The CDR3 spans 15 residues. Trimming cost V 6 bases and J 3 bases, with 15 bases left between them. For the CDR3, the DNA is TGTGCCAGCAGCGAGAGCAGGACAGCCAATCAGCCCCAGCATTTT. It translates to CASSESRTANQPQHF.

The CDR3 DNA follows: TGTGCCAGTAGTTTCCCCCAGAGGAGTGGGGCGGAGACCCAGTACTTC. The encoded protein is CASSFPQRSGAETQYF. The chain couples TRBV19 to TRBJ2-5; D might be TRBD1 (5 bases). With 5 bases removed from V and 5 bases from J, the gap between germline ends came to 21 bases. Germline CDR1 LNHDA, CDR2 SQIVND (reference sequence). The CDR3 is made up of 16 amino acids.

The chain links TRBV19 to TRBJ2-5; no reliable D call. The CDR3 length is 14 residues. V shed 1 base and J shed 4 bases, with 10 bases lying between them. Germline V lookup: CDR1 LNHDA, CDR2 SQIVND (reference sequence). CDR3: CASSIGAQGETQYF. As DNA, the CDR3 is TGTGCCAGTAGTATAGGAGCGCAAGGAGAGACCCAGTACTTC.

The J gene is TRBJ1-6, the V gene TRBV10-3; D possibly corresponds to TRBD1 (6 bases). The CDR3 is 15 residues long. Trimming removed 2 bases from V and 10 bases from J, with 15 bases in between. Germline V CDR1 and CDR2: ENHRY, SYGVKD. CDR3 DNA: TGTGCCATCAGTGAGGTGACAGGAACCACCTCACCCCTCCACTTT. This gives the protein CAISEVTGTTSPLHF.

The rearrangement uses TRBV27 and TRBJ2-2, with D perhaps matching TRBD1 (5 bases). From germline, CDR1 is MNHEY and CDR2 SMNVEV (reference sequence). Trimming left V 6 bases short and J 1 base short, with 18 bases between. The CDR3 has 17 amino acids. The CDR3 sequence: CASSPWGWSRNTGELFF. Here the CDR3 DNA reads TGTGCCAGCAGCCCATGGGGCTGGTCCAGGAACACCGGGGAGCTGTTTTTT.